Listed below are T cell receptor beta chains from one sample, sequenced in a study of cytomegalovirus exposure and HLA in healthy donors. The assay was immunoSEQ multiplex PCR, and TCRdb's table has in-frame clones only and misses some. The table lists about 120,000 clones, approximately 80% of them singletons. Source material: PBMCs. These receptors were taken from a man aged 30-40 years in good health and CMV-seronegative. CDR3s include the opening cysteine and the closing phenylalanine or tryptophan. A D gene is named only where the DNA matches it firmly. Expanded clones are given a class, and other clones once, few, many or no size at all.

clone size: -; V gene: TRBV7-8; D gene: -; J gene: TRBJ2-7; CDR3 protein: CASSFLQGEQYF; CDR3 DNA: TGTGCCAGCAGCTTCTTACAGGGCGAGCAGTACTTC
clone size: few; V gene: TRBV5-1; D gene: TRBD1; J gene: TRBJ2-7; CDR3 protein: CASSLGQGGYEQYF; CDR3 DNA: TGCGCCAGCAGCTTGGGACAGGGCGGCTACGAGCAGTACTTC
clone size: -; V gene: TRBV7-6; D gene: TRBD2; J gene: TRBJ2-1; CDR3 protein: CASSPAVAGVYNEQFF; CDR3 DNA: TGTGCCAGCAGCCCCGCGGTGGCGGGAGTTTACAATGAGCAGTTCTTC
clone size: -; V gene: TRBV28; D gene: TRBD2; J gene: TRBJ2-2; CDR3 protein: CASSGQALAGGTGELFF; CDR3 DNA: TGTGCCAGCAGTGGGCAGGCTCTAGCGGGCGGAACCGGGGAGCTGTTTTTT
clone size: -; V gene: TRBV5-1; D gene: TRBD2; J gene: TRBJ2-1; CDR3 protein: CASSSGTSGKDNEQFF; CDR3 DNA: TGCGCCAGCAGCTCAGGGACTAGCGGGAAGGACAATGAGCAGTTCTTC
clone size: -; V gene: TRBV18; D gene: -; J gene: TRBJ1-1; CDR3 protein: CASSPGEAMNTEAFF; CDR3 DNA: TGTGCCAGCTCACCCGGGGAGGCGATGAACACTGAAGCTTTCTTT
clone size: -; V gene: TRBV11-2; D gene: TRBD2; J gene: TRBJ2-3; CDR3 protein: CASSSAWALADTDTQYF; CDR3 DNA: TGTGCCAGCAGCTCCGCCTGGGCACTAGCGGACACAGATACGCAGTATTTT
clone size: -; V gene: TRBV7-9; D gene: TRBD1; J gene: TRBJ1-5; CDR3 protein: CASSPGTGSNQPQHF; CDR3 DNA: TGTGCCAGCAGCCCCGGGACAGGGAGCAATCAGCCCCAGCATTTT
clone size: -; V gene: TRBV5-4; D gene: -; J gene: TRBJ2-7; CDR3 protein: CASSPRQDSYEQYF; CDR3 DNA: TGTGCCAGCAGCCCTCGACAGGACTCCTACGAGCAGTACTTC
clone size: once; V gene: TRBV11-2; D gene: TRBD1; J gene: TRBJ1-5; CDR3 protein: CASSAGTGAQPQHF; CDR3 DNA: TGTGCCAGCAGCGCAGGGACAGGGGCACAGCCCCAGCATTTT
clone size: -; V gene: TRBV7-3; D gene: TRBD1; J gene: TRBJ2-7; CDR3 protein: CASSLDRGAYEQYF; CDR3 DNA: TGTGCCAGCAGCTTAGACAGGGGCGCCTACGAGCAGTACTTC
clone size: -; V gene: TRBV7-8; D gene: -; J gene: TRBJ1-5; CDR3 protein: CASRDGGSNQPQHF; CDR3 DNA: TGTGCCAGCAGGGATGGGGGGAGCAATCAGCCCCAGCATTTT
clone size: -; V gene: TRBV30; D gene: -; J gene: TRBJ1-1; CDR3 protein: CAWTTGRKEAFF; CDR3 DNA: TGTGCCTGGACCACAGGACGAAAGGAAGCTTTCTTT
clone size: -; V gene: TRBV5-4; D gene: -; J gene: TRBJ1-3; CDR3 protein: CASSLVSGNTIYF; CDR3 DNA: TGTGCCAGCAGCTTGGTCAGTGGAAACACCATATATTTT
clone size: -; V gene: TRBV19; D gene: -; J gene: TRBJ2-3; CDR3 protein: CATSGHSTDTQYF; CDR3 DNA: TGTGCCACCTCGGGACACAGCACAGATACGCAGTATTTT
clone size: medium-sized; V gene: TRBV19; D gene: -; J gene: TRBJ2-7; CDR3 protein: CASSPYGGVVSYEQYF; CDR3 DNA: TGTGCCAGTAGCCCCTATGGCGGGGTAGTTTCCTACGAGCAGTACTTC
clone size: -; V gene: TRBV13; D gene: -; J gene: TRBJ2-7; CDR3 protein: CASSLPTATYEQYF; CDR3 DNA: TGTGCCAGCAGCCTTCCGACAGCCACCTACGAGCAGTACTTC
clone size: -; V gene: TRBV5-5; D gene: -; J gene: TRBJ1-2; CDR3 protein: CASSLTGSGYTF; CDR3 DNA: TGTGCCAGCAGCTTGACAGGGAGCGGCTACACCTTC
clone size: -; V gene: TRBV5-1; D gene: TRBD2; J gene: TRBJ2-1; CDR3 protein: CASSLAPGLASNEQFF; CDR3 DNA: TGCGCCAGCAGCTTGGCCCCGGGACTAGCTTCCAATGAGCAGTTCTTC
clone size: -; V gene: TRBV9; D gene: TRBD1; J gene: TRBJ1-2; CDR3 protein: CASGTGGYGYTF; CDR3 DNA: TGTGCCAGCGGGACAGGGGGCTATGGCTACACCTTC
clone size: -; V gene: TRBV9; D gene: TRBD2; J gene: TRBJ2-5; CDR3 protein: CASSELAYQETQYF; CDR3 DNA: TGTGCCAGCAGCGAACTAGCGTACCAAGAGACCCAGTACTTC
clone size: -; V gene: TRBV6-6; D gene: TRBD2; J gene: TRBJ2-5; CDR3 protein: CASSLGLASETQYF; CDR3 DNA: TGTGCCAGCAGCCTGGGACTAGCGTCCGAGACCCAGTACTTC
clone size: -; V gene: TRBV7-9; D gene: -; J gene: TRBJ1-2; CDR3 protein: CASSLEQGRYGYTF; CDR3 DNA: TGTGCCAGCAGCTTAGAGCAGGGGCGCTATGGCTACACCTTC
clone size: -; V gene: TRBV4-3; D gene: TRBD1; J gene: TRBJ2-6; CDR3 protein: CASSQGTGSGANVLTF; CDR3 DNA: TGCGCCAGCAGCCAAGGGACAGGGTCTGGGGCCAACGTCCTGACTTTC
clone size: -; V gene: TRBV5-1; D gene: TRBD2; J gene: TRBJ2-7; CDR3 protein: CASSAAGLADTYEQYF; CDR3 DNA: TGCGCCAGCAGCGCCGCGGGACTAGCGGACACCTACGAGCAGTACTTC
clone size: -; V gene: TRBV6-5; D gene: TRBD2; J gene: TRBJ2-7; CDR3 protein: CASRPGTSVSYEQYF; CDR3 DNA: TGTGCCAGCAGACCCGGGACTAGCGTTTCCTACGAGCAGTACTTC
clone size: few; V gene: TRBV7-9; D gene: TRBD2; J gene: TRBJ2-7; CDR3 protein: CASSFLAGGRPYEQYF; CDR3 DNA: TGTGCCAGCAGCTTTTTAGCGGGAGGGCGTCCCTACGAGCAGTACTTC
clone size: -; V gene: TRBV18; D gene: -; J gene: TRBJ1-1; CDR3 protein: CASFEGNTEAFF; CDR3 DNA: TGTGCCAGCTTCGAGGGAAACACTGAAGCTTTCTTT
clone size: -; V gene: TRBV13; D gene: -; J gene: TRBJ1-2; CDR3 protein: CASSLAGESGYGYTF; CDR3 DNA: TGTGCCAGCAGCTTAGCAGGGGAGAGTGGCTATGGCTACACCTTC
clone size: once; V gene: TRBV30; D gene: TRBD2; J gene: TRBJ2-7; CDR3 protein: CAWSVPSGRGWQYF; CDR3 DNA: TGTGCCTGGAGTGTACCTAGCGGGAGGGGTTGGCAGTACTTC
clone size: -; V gene: TRBV6-6; D gene: -; J gene: TRBJ1-1; CDR3 protein: CASSYSEGTTEAFF; CDR3 DNA: TGTGCCAGCAGTTACTCGGAGGGAACCACTGAAGCTTTCTTT
clone size: -; V gene: TRBV14; D gene: -; J gene: TRBJ1-4; CDR3 protein: CASSQDGYEKLFF; CDR3 DNA: TGTGCCAGCAGCCAAGACGGGTATGAAAAACTGTTTTTT
clone size: -; V gene: TRBV27; D gene: TRBD2; J gene: TRBJ2-7; CDR3 protein: CASSLSRRTSGYEQYF; CDR3 DNA: TGTGCCAGCAGTTTATCGAGAAGGACTAGCGGTTACGAGCAGTACTTC
clone size: -; V gene: TRBV9; D gene: -; J gene: TRBJ2-1; CDR3 protein: CASSAEGSSYNEQFF; CDR3 DNA: TGTGCCAGCAGCGCCGAGGGTAGCTCCTACAATGAGCAGTTCTTC
clone size: few; V gene: TRBV11-2; D gene: TRBD2; J gene: TRBJ2-3; CDR3 protein: CASSLAGITDTQYF; CDR3 DNA: TGTGCCAGCAGCCTAGCGGGAATCACAGATACGCAGTATTTT
clone size: few; V gene: TRBV5-6; D gene: TRBD1; J gene: TRBJ1-1; CDR3 protein: CASSSQGAEAFF; CDR3 DNA: TGTGCCAGCAGCTCACAGGGGGCAGAAGCTTTCTTT
clone size: -; V gene: TRBV28; D gene: -; J gene: TRBJ1-1; CDR3 protein: CASSFSLVMNTEAFF; CDR3 DNA: TGTGCCAGCAGTTTCAGTCTCGTGATGAACACTGAAGCTTTCTTT
clone size: -; V gene: TRBV6-5; D gene: -; J gene: TRBJ2-7; CDR3 protein: CASSYSRQTAYEQYF; CDR3 DNA: TGTGCCAGCAGTTACTCGAGACAAACAGCCTACGAGCAGTACTTC
clone size: -; V gene: TRBV10-3; D gene: TRBD1; J gene: TRBJ1-3; CDR3 protein: CAISDPDRATPSGNTIYF; CDR3 DNA: TGTGCCATCAGTGACCCAGACAGGGCAACTCCCTCTGGAAACACCATATATTTT
clone size: few; V gene: TRBV5-6; D gene: -; J gene: TRBJ2-7; CDR3 protein: CASSPPGVLSSYEQYF; CDR3 DNA: TGTGCCAGCAGCCCTCCGGGGGTCCTTAGCTCCTACGAGCAGTACTTC
clone size: -; V gene: TRBV7-2; D gene: TRBD1; J gene: TRBJ2-4; CDR3 protein: CASSISGTALVQYF; CDR3 DNA: TGTGCCAGCAGCATCTCCGGGACAGCTTTAGTTCAGTACTTC
clone size: few; V gene: TRBV30; D gene: -; J gene: TRBJ1-1; CDR3 protein: CAWSVEYSLNTEAFF; CDR3 DNA: TGTGCCTGGAGTGTAGAGTACAGCTTGAACACTGAAGCTTTCTTT
clone size: -; V gene: TRBV7-2; D gene: TRBD2; J gene: TRBJ2-7; CDR3 protein: CASNLGGRAYEQYF; CDR3 DNA: TGTGCCAGCAACTTAGGCGGGAGGGCCTACGAGCAGTACTTC
clone size: -; V gene: TRBV4-3; D gene: TRBD1; J gene: TRBJ2-7; CDR3 protein: CASSRLDRVHEQYF; CDR3 DNA: TGCGCCAGCAGCCGATTGGACAGGGTCCACGAGCAGTACTTC
clone size: -; V gene: TRBV6-1; D gene: TRBD2; J gene: TRBJ2-1; CDR3 protein: CASRGLAGNYNEQFF; CDR3 DNA: TGTGCCAGCAGGGGACTAGCGGGAAACTACAATGAGCAGTTCTTC
clone size: -; V gene: TRBV28; D gene: -; J gene: TRBJ2-3; CDR3 protein: CASSPGADTQYF; CDR3 DNA: TGTGCCAGCAGCCCCGGGGCAGATACGCAGTATTTT
clone size: -; V gene: TRBV6-5; D gene: -; J gene: TRBJ2-3; CDR3 protein: CASSYSRIATDTQYF; CDR3 DNA: TGTGCCAGCAGTTACTCGAGAATAGCGACAGATACGCAGTATTTT
clone size: -; V gene: TRBV6-1; D gene: -; J gene: TRBJ1-1; CDR3 protein: CASSEWGDGTEAFF; CDR3 DNA: TGTGCCAGCAGTGAATGGGGGGATGGGACTGAAGCTTTCTTT
clone size: -; V gene: TRBV28; D gene: -; J gene: TRBJ1-2; CDR3 protein: CASSSRECGYTF; CDR3 DNA: TGTGCCAGCAGTAGCAGGGAATGTGGCTACACCTTC
clone size: -; V gene: TRBV5-1; D gene: -; J gene: TRBJ1-1; CDR3 protein: CASSRGVRTEAFF; CDR3 DNA: TGCGCCAGCAGCCGAGGCGTGAGGACTGAAGCTTTCTTT
clone size: -; V gene: TRBV6-1; D gene: TRBD1; J gene: TRBJ1-2; CDR3 protein: CASSETGVEGYTF; CDR3 DNA: TGTGCCAGCAGCGAAACAGGGGTTGAGGGCTACACCTTC
clone size: -; V gene: TRBV5-1; D gene: TRBD1; J gene: TRBJ2-1; CDR3 protein: CASTLPGQGGGEQFF; CDR3 DNA: TGCGCCAGCACCCTCCCGGGACAGGGAGGTGGAGAGCAGTTCTTC
clone size: few; V gene: TRBV28; D gene: TRBD2; J gene: TRBJ2-7; CDR3 protein: CASSLGLAGFYEQYF; CDR3 DNA: TGTGCCAGCAGTCTCGGACTAGCAGGCTTCTACGAGCAGTACTTC
clone size: -; V gene: TRBV7-2; D gene: -; J gene: TRBJ2-5; CDR3 protein: CASSPIGGEKETQYF; CDR3 DNA: TGTGCCAGCAGCCCGATAGGCGGGGAGAAAGAGACCCAGTACTTC
clone size: -; V gene: TRBV7-9; D gene: TRBD1; J gene: TRBJ2-7; CDR3 protein: CASRHSRDSSYEQYF; CDR3 DNA: TGTGCCAGCAGACACTCCCGGGACAGCTCCTACGAGCAGTACTTC
clone size: few; V gene: TRBV7-8; D gene: -; J gene: TRBJ1-5; CDR3 protein: CASSPWSGPQHF; CDR3 DNA: TGTGCCAGCAGCCCCTGGTCAGGGCCCCAGCATTTT
clone size: -; V gene: TRBV6-5; D gene: -; J gene: TRBJ1-1; CDR3 protein: CASSYSIGGRGTEAFF; CDR3 DNA: TGTGCCAGCAGTTACTCGATCGGGGGGCGCGGCACTGAGGCTTTCTTT
clone size: few; V gene: TRBV6-5; D gene: -; J gene: TRBJ2-7; CDR3 protein: CASTRTQTYEQYF; CDR3 DNA: TGTGCCAGCACCAGGACACAGACCTACGAGCAGTACTTC
clone size: -; V gene: TRBV7-9; D gene: TRBD2; J gene: TRBJ2-5; CDR3 protein: CASSLGTGGRGIETQYF; CDR3 DNA: TGTGCCAGCAGCTTAGGAACGGGCGGGAGGGGAATAGAGACCCAGTACTTC
clone size: -; V gene: TRBV19; D gene: -; J gene: TRBJ1-5; CDR3 protein: CASSIRREGRPQHF; CDR3 DNA: TGTGCCAGTAGTATTAGGCGGGAGGGACGGCCCCAGCATTTT